The 24 T cell receptor beta chains in this list originate from one sample, sequenced in a study of cytomegalovirus exposure and HLA in healthy donors. The PCR had 60 Vbeta and 13 Jbeta primers. Generated by immunoSEQ multiplex PCR, the TCRdb table keeps only in-frame clones and is missing some. The sample holds tens of thousands of clones, almost 85% seen once. Material for sequencing was PBMCs. These receptors were obtained from a man younger than 30 in good health and CMV-seronegative.

The chain carries TRBV4-3 and TRBJ1-2; D gene ambiguous. Trimming removed 1 base from V and 3 bases from J, with 6 bases in between. There are 13 residues in the CDR3. Germline CDR1 reads LGHNA; CDR2 reads YSLEER. For the CDR3, the DNA is TGCGCCAGCAGCCAAGCTGTTTACTATGGCTACACCTTC. Translated: CASSQAVYYGYTF.

The chain links TRBV7-9 to TRBJ2-2, with TRBD1 as a possible D gene (6 bases). V lost 8 bases and J lost 2, with 18 bases in between. The CDR3 length is 16 residues. Germline V gene data show CDR1 as SEHNR and CDR2 as FQNEAQ (reference sequence). The CDR3 nucleotides are TGTGCCAGCCGGAGCGCCAGGGGACAAAACACCGGGGAGCTGTTTTTT. Translating it yields CASRSARGQNTGELFF.

This chain uses TRBV19 with TRBJ1-2, with 12 nucleotides matching TRBD1. The germline gives CDR1 LNHDA, CDR2 SQIVND (reference sequence). V shed 5 bases, J shed 8 bases, and the junction held 6 bases outside the gene matches. This CDR3 has 14 residues. CDR3 loop: CASSPGTGGFGYTF. The CDR3 DNA reads TGTGCCAGTAGTCCCGGGACAGGGGGCTTCGGCTACACCTTC.

The chain employs TRBV2 and TRBJ2-7; D may be TRBD1 (6 bases). CDR3 length equals 13 residues. Germline V gives CDR1 SNHLY, CDR2 FYNNEI. V gave up 5 bases and J gave up 3 bases, with 11 bases separating them. In DNA form, the CDR3 reads TGTGCCAGCAGTCGACAGGATATCTACGAGCAGTACTTC. This codes for CASSRQDIYEQYF.

The chain couples TRBV10-1 to TRBJ2-1; 9 bases align to TRBD2. This CDR3 region has 14 residues. Losses at the gene ends were 0 bases for V and 16 bases for J; bases not matched to a gene: 10. The germline V gene has CDR1 WNHNN and CDR2 SYGVQD (reference sequence). The CDR3, as DNA: TGCGCCAGCAGTGAGTCTGGCGCGGGAGGGCCGCACTTCTTC. Protein: CASSESGAGGPHFF.

The chain carries TRBV27 and TRBJ1-6; perhaps TRBD1 as D (5 bases). Trimming cost V 6 bases and J 10 bases, with 19 bases left between them. The germline V gene has CDR1 MNHEY and CDR2 SMNVEV (reference sequence). CDR3 length equals 15 residues. The CDR3 is CASSIGGTPGSPLHF. DNA for the CDR3: TGTGCCAGCAGCATAGGCGGGACTCCGGGCTCACCCCTCCACTTT.

The chain is built from TRBV4-1 and TRBJ2-5; D is uncertain. There are 14 residues in the CDR3. The ends were cut back, 3 bases at V and 5 bases at J, with 13 bases in the middle. Germline loops: CDR1 MGHRA, CDR2 YSYEKL. The CDR3 DNA follows: TGCGCCAGCAGCCATCTTTCCCGCAGGGAGACCCAGTACTTC. Encoded protein: CASSHLSRRETQYF.

The chain joins TRBV5-6 to TRBJ1-2; perhaps TRBD1 as D (5 bases). Germline CDR1 is SGHDT and CDR2 is YYEEEE. The CDR3 has 12 amino acids. The ends were cut back, 9 bases at V and 6 bases at J, with 15 bases in the middle. CDR3 loop: CAKRGIVDGYTF. The CDR3 nucleotides are TGTGCCAAAAGGGGTATCGTGGATGGCTACACCTTC.

The V gene is TRBV5-1, the J gene TRBJ1-4; D may be TRBD1 (5 bases). Germline V gene data show CDR1 as SGHRS and CDR2 as YFSETQ. The germline V and J ends were trimmed by 4 bases and 0 bases, with 10 bases remaining between them. The CDR3 totals 15 residues. The CDR3 DNA sequence: TGCGCCAGCAGCGACAGCTTTTCAACTAATGAAAAACTGTTTTTT. It yields the protein CASSDSFSTNEKLFF.

Only a few counts were recorded for this clone. The chain carries TRBV5-1 and TRBJ1-1; D is ambiguous. CDR1 SGHRS and CDR2 YFSETQ come from the germline V gene. Trimming removed 0 bases at V and 5 bases at J, with 8 bases between. This CDR3 is 13 amino acids long. CDR3 bases: TGCGCCAGCAGCTTGGGAGGGTGGACTGAAGCTTTCTTT. It translates to CASSLGGWTEAFF. Variable domain in full (rest from reference TRBV5-1 and TRBJ1-1): KAGVTQTPRYLIKTRGQQVTLSCSPISGHRSVSWYQQTPGQGLQFLFEYFSETQRNKGNFPGRFSGRQFSNSRSEMNVSTLELGDSALYLCASSLGGWTEAFFGQGTRLTVV.

The V call is TRBV6-5, the J call TRBJ2-2, with a weak D call TRBD1 (5 bases). V was cut by 7 bases and J by 7 bases, with 7 bases left in between. The CDR3 is 11 residues long. Germline CDR1 MNHEY, CDR2 SVGAGI. CDR3 in DNA: TGTGCCAGCACCCAGGGCGGGGAGCTGTTTTTT. Translation gives CASTQGGELFF.

CDR3 bases: TGTGCCAGCTCACGCGACAGGGGGCCTCACTCTGGGGCCAACGTCCTGACTTTC. Protein: CASSRDRGPHSGANVLTF. This chain joins TRBV18 and TRBJ2-6, with 10 bases lining up with TRBD1. This CDR3 is built from 18 residues. CDR1 and CDR2 (germline): KGHSH, LQKENI. The J segment lost 0 bases and the V segment lost 4 bases, leaving 6 bases of the junction unmatched.

The J gene is TRBJ2-6, the V gene TRBV5-6; D is possibly TRBD1 (6 bases). Germline CDR1 is SGHDT and CDR2 is YYEEEE. CDR3 length equals 15 residues. Trimming removed 6 bases at V and 2 bases at J, with 12 bases between. CDR3 residues: CASTVAGAGANVLTF. CDR3 nucleotides: TGTGCCAGCACCGTGGCAGGGGCTGGGGCCAACGTCCTGACTTTC.

V and J are TRBV7-3 and TRBJ2-5; 7 bases are a match to TRBD1. The germline V gene has CDR1 SGHTA and CDR2 FQGTGA. The CDR3 runs 12 residues. After removal of 5 bases from V and 4 bases from J, the junction contained 1 base not matched to a gene. In nucleotides, the CDR3 is TGTGCCAGCAGCGCAGGGGGAGAGACCCAGTACTTC. Protein sequence: CASSAGGETQYF.

The genes are TRBV28 and TRBJ2-1, with 10 bases identical to TRBD2. This CDR3 is 13 amino acids long. Germline lookup yields CDR1 MDHEN and CDR2 SYDVKM. J was trimmed by 8 bases and V by 8 bases; bases with no gene match: 6. In DNA, the CDR3 is TGTGCCAGCGACAGGCTAGCGGGAGATGAGCAGTTCTTC. Protein: CASDRLAGDEQFF.

This clone was detected only once. This chain connects TRBV9 to TRBJ2-1; D perhaps matches TRBD2 (6 bases). The germline gives CDR1 SGDLS, CDR2 YYNGEE. There are 18 residues in the CDR3. Trimming cost V 0 bases and J 6 bases, with 22 bases left between them. Written as DNA, the CDR3 is TGTGCCAGCAGCGTAGATCCCCCCCTATCGGGAGTTGTCAATGAGCAGTTCTTC. This codes for CASSVDPPLSGVVNEQFF.

J is TRBJ1-2 and V is TRBV6-5; D may be TRBD1 (5 bases). Trimming pared 5 bases from V and 6 bases from J, leaving 13 bases between. The germline gives CDR1 MNHEY, CDR2 SVGAGI. The CDR3 runs 13 residues. For the CDR3, the DNA is TGTGCCAGCAGTCCCGGGACTAGAAATGGCTACACCTTC. This encodes CASSPGTRNGYTF.

The genes are TRBV7-2 and TRBJ1-2; TRBD1 aligns across 8 bases. V dropped 5 bases and J dropped 2; count of bases not matched to a gene: 7. CDR3 length: 15 residues. Germline loops: CDR1 SGHTA, CDR2 FQGNSA. The CDR3: CASSASRDRNYGYTF. The DNA for the CDR3 is TGTGCCAGCAGCGCCTCCCGGGACAGGAACTATGGCTACACCTTC.

This chain joins TRBV5-1 and TRBJ2-3; 7 positions match TRBD2. The V segment lost 2 bases and the J segment 2 bases; nucleotides outside the gene matches: 11. The CDR3 length is 17 residues. Per the germline V gene, CDR1 is SGHRS and CDR2 is YFSETQ. This CDR3 is CASSFLSSGLITDTQYF. The DNA for the CDR3 is TGCGCCAGCAGCTTTCTTTCTAGCGGACTTATCACAGATACGCAGTATTTT.

The V and J genes are TRBV19 and TRBJ2-1; 8 bases align to TRBD2. V lost 5 bases, J lost 8 bases, and 11 bases stayed unmatched. Germline V gene sequence: CDR1 LNHDA, CDR2 SQIVND (reference sequence). The CDR3 extends over 15 amino acids. The DNA of the CDR3 is TGTGCCAGTAGTGTTGCGGGGGGCCCCTCTTATGAGCAGTTCTTC. This codes for CASSVAGGPSYEQFF.

This chain joins TRBV28 and TRBJ2-3, with 8 bases identical to TRBD2. J lost 6 bases, V lost 5 bases, and 7 bases had no gene match. CDR1 is MDHEN, CDR2 SYDVKM, per germline. The CDR3 has 14 residues. The CDR3 loop is CASSRGGLGDTQYF. The DNA for the CDR3 is TGTGCCAGCAGTCGGGGGGGCCTAGGGGATACGCAGTATTTT.

Remarks on this clone: Germline is not matched at one junction end, which may reflect a read error. This same CDR3 is encoded by further DNA sequences in the sample. The chain joins TRBV13 to TRBJ2-2; 7 positions match TRBD1. The CDR3 runs 15 residues. Germline V gene sequence: CDR1 PRHDT, CDR2 FYEKMQ (reference sequence). CDR3 DNA: TGTGCCAGCAGAGAAGGGACAGATCACACCGGAGAGCTGTTTTTT. This gives the protein CASREGTDHTGELFF.

The V call is TRBV10-1, the J call TRBJ1-4; TRBD1 agrees at 7 bases. The ends lost 3 bases at V and 5 bases at J; junction bases unmatched: 6. CDR3 size: 15 residues. The germline CDR1 and CDR2 sequences are WNHNN and SYGVQD (reference sequence). DNA for the CDR3: TGCGCCAGCAGTGAAGGAGGAGGGGGCAATGAAAAACTGTTTTTT. Translating it yields CASSEGGGGNEKLFF.

V gene TRBV6-6 combines with J gene TRBJ1-4; possible D gene TRBD1, 5 bases. CDR3 length equals 16 residues. CDR1 MNHNY and CDR2 SVGAGI come from the germline V gene (reference sequence). V was cut by 7 bases and J by 2 bases, with 17 bases left in between. The CDR3 sequence is CASTRGGLGTNEKLFF. CDR3 bases: TGTGCCAGCACCCGGGGGGGGTTAGGGACTAATGAAAAACTGTTTTTT.